These 15 T cell receptor beta chains came from one sample sequenced in a study of blood T cell repertoires in COVID-19. The method was immunoSEQ multiplex PCR; TCRdb's version includes in-frame clones alone and lacks a portion of them. The sample records 160,000 or so clones, 80% being singletons. Sequencing was done on a sample of peripheral blood. These receptors originate from a man in his fifties or sixties with acute or convalescent COVID-19.

The chain uses TRBV5-1 and TRBJ1-5; 7 nucleotides align to TRBD1. CDR1 is SGHRS, CDR2 YFSETQ, per germline. The CDR3 extends over 15 amino acids. Trimming removed 3 bases from V and 3 bases from J; junction bases left unmatched: 6. CDR3 region: CASSSDGQANQPQHF. In DNA form, the CDR3 reads TGCGCCAGCAGCTCCGATGGACAGGCCAATCAGCCCCAGCATTTT.

The chain uses TRBV11-2 and TRBJ1-1; possibly TRBD1 for D (5 bases). The CDR3 has 13 residues. Germline-derived CDR1 and CDR2 are SGHAT and FQNNGV. V was pared by 10 bases and J by 2 bases, with 14 bases between. CDR3 nucleotides: TGTGCCACCTCCTCCCAGGGAAACACTGAAGCTTTCTTT. Its protein product is CATSSQGNTEAFF.

This rearrangement joins TRBV7-2 to TRBJ1-3; the match to TRBD1 covers 7 bases. J lost 2 bases, V lost 5 bases, and 9 bases had no gene match. Germline V gene data show CDR1 as SGHTA and CDR2 as FQGNSA. This CDR3 has 16 residues. The CDR3 loop reads CASSPDRERAGNTIYF. The CDR3 nucleotides read TGTGCCAGCAGCCCCGACAGGGAGAGAGCTGGAAACACCATATATTTT. The entire variable domain, with the rest obtained from reference TRBV7-2 and TRBJ1-3, is as follows: GAGVSQSPSNKVTEKGKDVELRCDPISGHTALYWYRQSLGQGLEFLIYFQGNSAPDKSGLPSDRFSAERTGGSVSTLTIQRTQQEDSAVYLCASSPDRERAGNTIYFGEGSWLTVV.

This rearrangement joins TRBV18 to TRBJ2-4, with D uncertain. CDR1 KGHSH and CDR2 LQKENI come from the germline V gene. The CDR3 has 13 residues. Between the trimmed V and J ends, which lost 2 bases and 4 bases, there was a span of 6 bases. CDR3 nucleotides: TGTGCCAGCTCACCAGGGCAGAAAAACATTCAGTACTTC. Translation: CASSPGQKNIQYF. The entire variable domain, with the rest obtained from reference TRBV18 and TRBJ2-4, is as follows: NAGVMQNPRHLVRRRGQEARLRCSPMKGHSHVYWYRQLPEEGLKFMVYLQKENIIDESGMPKERFSAEFPKEGPSILRIQQVVRGDSAAYFCASSPGQKNIQYFGAGTRLSVL.

The chain links TRBV18 to TRBJ2-3, with D tentatively TRBD1 (5 bases). The CDR3 has 14 residues. The V gene lost 2 bases and the J gene lost 4 bases, with 10 bases spanning the gap. Germline CDR1 reads KGHSH; CDR2 reads LQKENI. The CDR3 reads CASSPTRVADTQYF. The CDR3 DNA is TGTGCCAGCTCACCAACCAGGGTAGCAGATACGCAGTATTTT.

This chain joins TRBV7-2 and TRBJ2-7, with TRBD2 matching 11 bases. CDR3 length: 19 amino acids. V was pared by 0 bases and J by 2 bases, with 12 bases of the junction left unmatched. Germline CDR1 reads SGHTA; CDR2 reads FQGNSA. The CDR3 region has the DNA TGTGCCAGCAGCTTAGCGCTGTCTAGCGGGGGGACGGGTGCCTACGAGCAGTACTTC. As protein: CASSLALSSGGTGAYEQYF.

Here the CDR3 DNA reads TGTGCCAGCAGTTACACAGGGGCCAATGAGCAGTTCTTC. Its protein is CASSYTGANEQFF. The genes are TRBV6-5 and TRBJ2-1; 7 positions match TRBD1. This CDR3 has 13 amino acids. The ends lost 2 bases at V and 6 bases at J; junction bases unmatched: 1. In germline, CDR1 is MNHEY, CDR2 SVGAGI.

This clone has just one count. The chain employs TRBV7-2 and TRBJ2-7; 10 positions agree with TRBD1. Germline V gene data show CDR1 as SGHTA and CDR2 as FQGNSA. V was clipped by 1 base and J by 7 bases; unmatched bases: 4. This CDR3 has 14 residues. In nucleotides, the CDR3 is TGTGCCAGCAGCTTAGTCGGGACAGGGGCTGAGCAGTACTTC. Its translation is CASSLVGTGAEQYF. Based on the CDR3 plus reference TRBV7-2 and TRBJ2-7, the full variable domain is GAGVSQSPSNKVTEKGKDVELRCDPISGHTALYWYRQSLGQGLEFLIYFQGNSAPDKSGLPSDRFSAERTGGSVSTLTIQRTQQEDSAVYLCASSLVGTGAEQYFGPGTRLTVT.

The rearrangement uses TRBV5-1 and TRBJ2-3; TRBD2 might be the D (7 bases). Deletions cut 0 bases from V and 2 bases from J, with 16 bases between. Germline CDR1 reads SGHRS; CDR2 reads YFSETQ. This CDR3 has 17 residues. The CDR3 DNA reads TGCGCCAGCAGCTTGGCCGTCGGGGGGCCCACCACAGATACGCAGTATTTT. Its translation: CASSLAVGGPTTDTQYF.

This chain uses TRBV4-3 with TRBJ2-2; possible D gene TRBD1, 5 bases. The CDR3 length is 16 residues. The V gene's germline CDR1 is LGHNA and CDR2 YSLEER. The germline V and J ends were trimmed by 0 bases and 7 bases, with 15 bases remaining between them. CDR3 bases: TGCGCCAGCAGCCAAGATGTCGCAGGGTTCGGCGGGGAGCTGTTTTTT. Its protein product is CASSQDVAGFGGELFF.

The chain uses TRBV7-2 and TRBJ1-2, with 8 nucleotides matching TRBD1. Trimming removed 0 bases from V and 7 bases from J; junction bases left unmatched: 7. The CDR3 is 15 residues long. CDR1 and CDR2 (germline): SGHTA, FQGNSA. The CDR3, as DNA: TGTGCCAGCAGCTTAGCGGGGCAGGGGGCGGTTGGCTACACCTTC. Encoded protein: CASSLAGQGAVGYTF.

CDR3 coding DNA: TGTGCCAGTAGTCACAGGGGGTACGAGCAGTACTTC. Translated: CASSHRGYEQYF. This chain connects TRBV19 to TRBJ2-7, with 8 bases that match TRBD1. V shed 5 bases and J 4 bases; nucleotides not matched to a gene: 1. Germline loops: CDR1 LNHDA, CDR2 SQIVND (reference sequence). The CDR3 length is 12 residues.

The gene calls are TRBV19 and TRBJ1-2; 8 nucleotides align to TRBD1. This CDR3 has 13 amino acids. Germline trimming cut 6 bases from V and 1 base from J; bases unmatched to any gene: 1. Looked up from germline, CDR1 is LNHDA and CDR2 is SQIVND (reference sequence). The CDR3 sequence: CASSTGGNYGYTF. CDR3 sequence (DNA): TGTGCCAGTAGCACAGGGGGTAACTATGGCTACACCTTC.

This clone appeared a few times. This sequence joins TRBV27 and TRBJ2-2; D perhaps matches TRBD2 (6 bases). V lost 2 bases to trimming and J lost 2 bases, with 18 bases between them. CDR1 is MNHEY, CDR2 SMNVEV, per germline (reference sequence). The CDR3 extends over 18 amino acids. CDR3 in amino acids: CASSLKGGAGPNTGELFF. The CDR3 coding sequence is TGTGCCAGCAGTTTAAAGGGAGGTGCAGGACCCAACACCGGGGAGCTGTTTTTT.

This chain connects TRBV3-1 (or the pseudogene TRBV3-2) to TRBJ2-5, with D possibly TRBD1 on 5 matching bases. The CDR3 sequence is 16 residues long. V gave up 4 bases and J gave up 1 base, with 16 bases separating them. CDR1 is LGHDT, CDR2 YNNKEL, per germline (reference sequence). CDR3: CASSRPPRQIQETQYF. Here the CDR3 DNA reads TGTGCCAGCAGCCGACCACCCCGACAGATCCAAGAGACCCAGTACTTC.